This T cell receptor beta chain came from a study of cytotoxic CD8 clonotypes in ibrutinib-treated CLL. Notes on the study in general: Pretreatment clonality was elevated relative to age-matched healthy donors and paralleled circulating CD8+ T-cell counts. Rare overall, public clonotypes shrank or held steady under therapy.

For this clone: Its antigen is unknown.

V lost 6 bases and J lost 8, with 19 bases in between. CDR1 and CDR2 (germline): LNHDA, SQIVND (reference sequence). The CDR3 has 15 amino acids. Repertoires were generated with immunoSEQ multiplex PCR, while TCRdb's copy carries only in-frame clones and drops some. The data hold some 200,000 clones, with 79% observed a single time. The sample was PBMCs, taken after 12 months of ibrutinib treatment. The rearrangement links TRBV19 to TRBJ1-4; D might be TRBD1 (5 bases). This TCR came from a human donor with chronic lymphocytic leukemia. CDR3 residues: CASSPWHGGGEKLFF. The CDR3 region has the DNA TGTGCCAGTAGCCCTTGGCACGGGGGAGGGGAAAAACTGTTTTTT.